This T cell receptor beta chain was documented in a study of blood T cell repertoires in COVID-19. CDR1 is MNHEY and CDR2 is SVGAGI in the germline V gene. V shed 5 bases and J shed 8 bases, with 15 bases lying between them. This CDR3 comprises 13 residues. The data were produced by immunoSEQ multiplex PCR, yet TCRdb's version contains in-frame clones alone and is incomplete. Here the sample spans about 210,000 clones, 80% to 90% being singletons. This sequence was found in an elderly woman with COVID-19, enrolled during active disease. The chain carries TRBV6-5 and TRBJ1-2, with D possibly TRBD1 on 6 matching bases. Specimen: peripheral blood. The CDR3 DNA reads TGTGCCAGCAGTCCGACAGGCCGAGTCGGCTACACCTTC. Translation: CASSPTGRVGYTF.